What follows describes a single T cell receptor beta chain. Its cognate antigen is unknown. Method: immunoSEQ multiplex PCR; TCRdb's copy keeps in-frame clones and lacks some. The repertoire holds about 36,000 clones, with about 80% as singletons. The sample is drawn from a study of OX40 agonist ivuxolimab in advanced cancers. Study as a whole: Those treated in dose escalation had hepatocellular carcinoma, melanoma, renal cell cancer or head and neck cancer. Among those treated, three patients had partial responses, one with hepatocellular carcinoma and two with cutaneous melanoma. Overall study results and limits: Low levels of normalized T-cell clonal expansion also appeared in some nonresponders.

At baseline, cycle 4 day 1, and cycle 7 day 1, blood was sampled. The CDR3 sequence is 13 residues long. The germline gives CDR1 GTSNPN, CDR2 SVGIG (reference sequence). Trimming removed 1 base at V and 5 bases at J, with 8 bases between. The receptor comes from an adult with an advanced solid tumor such as melanoma, head and neck, liver or kidney cancer. The chain joins TRBV30 to TRBJ2-2, with TRBD2 as a possible D gene (5 bases). Sample: CD4+ or CD8+ T cells sorted from blood, taken in a trial of the OX40 agonist ivuxolimab. CDR3 region: CAWSEGETGELFF. As DNA, the CDR3 is TGTGCCTGGAGTGAGGGAGAGACCGGGGAGCTGTTTTTT.